Following are 15 T cell receptor beta chains from one sample sequenced in a study of cytomegalovirus exposure and HLA in healthy donors. 60 Vbeta and 13 Jbeta primers were used in PCR. Data came from immunoSEQ multiplex PCR; TCRdb stores just in-frame clones and leaves some out. Here the sample spans 180,000 or so clones, 77% being singletons. Sequencing used PBMCs. These receptors were taken from a man younger than 30 in good health and CMV-seronegative.

This clone has just one count. The chain carries TRBV30 and TRBJ2-7, with 10 bases fitting TRBD1. The trim removed 3 bases at V and 2 bases at J, leaving 7 bases unmatched. The germline V gene encodes CDR1 GTSNPN and CDR2 SVGIG (reference sequence). The CDR3 contains 15 residues. CDR3 residues: CAWRGAGTGAYEQYF. CDR3 in DNA: TGTGCCTGGAGAGGGGCCGGGACAGGGGCCTACGAGCAGTACTTC.

This clone has only a few counts. The V gene is TRBV9, the J gene TRBJ2-1, with 7 bases identical to TRBD2. This CDR3 is 16 amino acids long. The junction had 10 bases not matched to a gene; V was cut back by 4 bases and J by 3 bases. Per the germline V gene, CDR1 is SGDLS and CDR2 is YYNGEE. The CDR3 sequence: CASSSSLGTNYNEQFF. CDR3 nucleotide sequence: TGTGCCAGCAGCTCCTCCCTCGGGACTAACTACAATGAGCAGTTCTTC.

Only a few counts were recorded for this clone. This chain connects TRBV18 to TRBJ1-2; 7 positions agree with TRBD1. The CDR3 is 18 residues long. The V gene end was trimmed by 2 bases and the J gene end by 1 base; junction bases not matched to a gene: 13. In germline, CDR1 is KGHSH, CDR2 LQKENI. The CDR3 bases are TGTGCCAGCTCACCAAAGGGGGGACAGAGATCTATTAACTATGGCTACACCTTC. Its protein is CASSPKGGQRSINYGYTF. The full variable domain, its missing parts supplied by reference TRBV18 and TRBJ1-2, is NAGVMQNPRHLVRRRGQEARLRCSPMKGHSHVYWYRQLPEEGLKFMVYLQKENIIDESGMPKERFSAEFPKEGPSILRIQQVVRGDSAAYFCASSPKGGQRSINYGYTFGSGTRLTVV.

The chain is built from TRBV5-1 and TRBJ2-5, with TRBD2 identical over 8 bases. V trimming: 1 base; J trimming: 2 bases; junction bases outside the gene matches: 7. Germline V lookup: CDR1 SGHRS, CDR2 YFSETQ. The CDR3 is 16 residues long. CDR3 protein: CASSLLDGGVQETQYF. CDR3 DNA sequence: TGCGCCAGCAGCTTGCTGGACGGGGGGGTTCAAGAGACCCAGTACTTC. The full variable domain, with the rest looked up from reference TRBV5-1 and TRBJ2-5, is KAGVTQTPRYLIKTRGQQVTLSCSPISGHRSVSWYQQTPGQGLQFLFEYFSETQRNKGNFPGRFSGRQFSNSRSEMNVSTLELGDSALYLCASSLLDGGVQETQYFGPGTRLLVL.

This chain links TRBV27 with TRBJ2-1; D may be TRBD2 (6 bases). Looked up from germline, CDR1 is MNHEY and CDR2 is SMNVEV (reference sequence). The V end was cut by 6 bases, the J end by 0 bases, with 12 bases between. The CDR3 consists of 15 residues. The CDR3 sequence is CASSLGGTSYNEQFF. As DNA, the CDR3 is TGTGCCAGCAGCCTCGGAGGGACCTCCTACAATGAGCAGTTCTTC.

This chain joins TRBV30 and TRBJ2-5; 10 bases agree with TRBD2. The CDR3 totals 15 residues. The junction had 14 bases not matched to a gene; V was cut back by 2 bases and J by 11 bases. Germline V gene data show CDR1 as GTSNPN and CDR2 as SVGIG (reference sequence). CDR3 bases: TGTGCCTGGAGTCCGGGTCTAGCGGGAGATAGGGAGCAGTACTTC. Translating gives CAWSPGLAGDREQYF.

The chain employs TRBV10-2 and TRBJ2-3; weak D call: TRBD2 (6 bases). Germline-derived CDR1 and CDR2 are WSHSY and SAAADI. The CDR3 totals 15 residues. Deletions cut 5 bases from V and 9 bases from J, with 21 bases between. CDR3 sequence (DNA): TGCGCCAGCAGTAGGGACTTATATCCCGCCGGCACGCAGTATTTT. Amino acids: CASSRDLYPAGTQYF.

V and J are TRBV5-1 and TRBJ2-7, with 7 positions matching TRBD2. CDR1 is SGHRS and CDR2 is YFSETQ in the germline V gene. With V trimmed by 0 bases and J by 5 bases, 5 bases remained unmatched. The CDR3 covers 14 residues. The CDR3 loop reads CASSLEGGLHEQYF. The CDR3 coding sequence is TGCGCCAGCAGCTTGGAGGGAGGGCTCCACGAGCAGTACTTC.

The chain links TRBV7-9 to TRBJ2-7; perhaps TRBD1 as D (6 bases). The CDR3 spans 14 residues. CDR1 and CDR2 from the germline V gene are SEHNR and FQNEAQ (reference sequence). V lost 5 bases and J 2 bases, leaving 13 bases between the germline ends. CDR3 in DNA: TGTGCCAGCAGCGCCCGGGACAAACCCTACGAGCAGTACTTC. Its translation is CASSARDKPYEQYF.

This clone was seen once. V usage is TRBV11-2 and J usage is TRBJ2-5; 10 bases agree with TRBD2. Germline-derived CDR1 and CDR2 are SGHAT and FQNNGV. There are 17 residues in the CDR3. Trimming removed 1 base from V and 4 bases from J; junction bases left unmatched: 9. The CDR3 nucleotides are TGTGCCAGCAGCTTAGGCCTAGCGGGAGTGAACGGAGAGACCCAGTACTTC. Encoded protein: CASSLGLAGVNGETQYF.

This clone was counted a few times. This chain links TRBV19 with TRBJ1-6, with 8 bases aligning to TRBD1. The germline V gene encodes CDR1 LNHDA and CDR2 SQIVND (reference sequence). CDR3 length: 13 residues. Trimming took 8 bases from V and 11 from J; bases not matched to a gene: 8. CDR3 residues: CASADRGGAPLHF. The CDR3 coding sequence is TGTGCCAGTGCTGACAGGGGTGGGGCACCCCTCCACTTT.

To note about this clone: The sample contains more than one DNA sequence encoding this CDR3. V gene TRBV6-5 combines with J gene TRBJ1-2, with TRBD1 matching 10 bases. Germline V CDR1 and CDR2: MNHEY, SVGAGI. J lost 4 bases, V lost 7 bases, and 3 bases had no gene match. The CDR3 has 13 residues. DNA of the CDR3: TGTGCCAGCACCCGGACAGGGGGCTATGGCTACACCTTC. This translates into CASTRTGGYGYTF.

This clone was seen a single time. This sequence joins TRBV19 and TRBJ2-1; 12 bases agree with TRBD2. The ends lost 3 bases at V and 10 bases at J; junction bases unmatched: 10. Germline V gene data show CDR1 as LNHDA and CDR2 as SQIVND (reference sequence). This CDR3 has 16 amino acids. CDR3 DNA: TGTGCCAGTAGTATGACTAGCGGGGGTGTAGAGGGAGAGCAGTTCTTC. Translation gives CASSMTSGGVEGEQFF.

This clone was counted a few times. The chain carries TRBV25-1 and TRBJ1-1, with TRBD1 as a possible D gene (5 bases). The V gene lost 3 bases and the J gene lost 6 bases, with 11 bases spanning the gap. This CDR3 has 13 residues. The germline V gene encodes CDR1 MGHDK and CDR2 SYGVNS. CDR3 residues: CASSEYRRAEAFF. The CDR3 DNA reads TGTGCCAGCAGTGAGTACAGGAGGGCTGAAGCTTTCTTT.

The rearrangement uses TRBV7-2 and TRBJ2-3, with D possibly matching TRBD2 (5 bases). The CDR3 extends over 17 amino acids. V was cut by 2 bases and J by 1 base, with 16 bases left in between. The germline gives CDR1 SGHTA, CDR2 FQGNSA. The CDR3 sequence is CASSLMPVLRGTDTQYF. As DNA, the CDR3 is TGTGCCAGCAGCTTAATGCCCGTTTTGCGGGGCACAGATACGCAGTATTTT.